Sequencing of this T cell receptor beta chain was carried out in a study of T-cell reconstitution after alpha-beta-depleted transplantation in children. This clonotype was recorded once. Unique molecular identifiers were built into the TCRbeta library. TCRdb passed the PCR reads through MiXCR, listing each CDR3 protein once. The data contain 450,000 to 500,000 distinct CDR3 sequences, under 15% of them seen just once; the ten biggest clones take up over 5.5%. The sequenced sample was PBMCs from the stem cell graft donor, obtained from the stem cell graft. This receptor was identified in a human donor who donated a stem cell graft to a child with combined immunodeficiency.

This chain's CDR3 is CASSSGLGGSNEQFF. The CDR3 bases are TGCGCCAGCAGCTCAGGACTAGGCGGCTCCAATGAGCAGTTCTTC. The genes are TRBV5-1 and TRBJ2-1, with TRBD2 matching over 7 bases. Trimming at V came to 3 bases and at J to 6 bases, leaving 9 bases not matched to a gene. Germline V gives CDR1 SGHRS, CDR2 YFSETQ. CDR3 size: 15 residues.